This T cell receptor (beta chain) was documented in a study of T cells in Graves' hyperthyroidism and ophthalmopathy. Amplified TCR beta CDR3 regions came from RNA transcripts. A first-round RT-PCR of the TCR CDR3 used the HTBI primer set. In TCRdb, the multiplex PCR reads were re-called with MiXCR into one record per CDR3 protein. The data hold about 250,000 distinct CDR3 sequences, with approximately 25% observed a single time. The germline gives CDR1 MNHEY, CDR2 SVGAGI. Trimming removed 2 bases at V and 4 bases at J, with 15 bases between. The CDR3 loop spans 16 amino acids. This clonotype was counted ten times or more.

Sequencing was carried out using blood. This clonotype was sampled from a woman in her 40s with Graves' ophthalmopathy. This chain links TRBV6-5 with TRBJ1-3; possible D gene TRBD1, 5 bases. CDR3 loop: CASSYGQKRGGNTIYF. Here the CDR3 DNA reads TGTGCCAGCAGTTACGGCCAGAAGAGGGGAGGAAACACCATATATTTT.